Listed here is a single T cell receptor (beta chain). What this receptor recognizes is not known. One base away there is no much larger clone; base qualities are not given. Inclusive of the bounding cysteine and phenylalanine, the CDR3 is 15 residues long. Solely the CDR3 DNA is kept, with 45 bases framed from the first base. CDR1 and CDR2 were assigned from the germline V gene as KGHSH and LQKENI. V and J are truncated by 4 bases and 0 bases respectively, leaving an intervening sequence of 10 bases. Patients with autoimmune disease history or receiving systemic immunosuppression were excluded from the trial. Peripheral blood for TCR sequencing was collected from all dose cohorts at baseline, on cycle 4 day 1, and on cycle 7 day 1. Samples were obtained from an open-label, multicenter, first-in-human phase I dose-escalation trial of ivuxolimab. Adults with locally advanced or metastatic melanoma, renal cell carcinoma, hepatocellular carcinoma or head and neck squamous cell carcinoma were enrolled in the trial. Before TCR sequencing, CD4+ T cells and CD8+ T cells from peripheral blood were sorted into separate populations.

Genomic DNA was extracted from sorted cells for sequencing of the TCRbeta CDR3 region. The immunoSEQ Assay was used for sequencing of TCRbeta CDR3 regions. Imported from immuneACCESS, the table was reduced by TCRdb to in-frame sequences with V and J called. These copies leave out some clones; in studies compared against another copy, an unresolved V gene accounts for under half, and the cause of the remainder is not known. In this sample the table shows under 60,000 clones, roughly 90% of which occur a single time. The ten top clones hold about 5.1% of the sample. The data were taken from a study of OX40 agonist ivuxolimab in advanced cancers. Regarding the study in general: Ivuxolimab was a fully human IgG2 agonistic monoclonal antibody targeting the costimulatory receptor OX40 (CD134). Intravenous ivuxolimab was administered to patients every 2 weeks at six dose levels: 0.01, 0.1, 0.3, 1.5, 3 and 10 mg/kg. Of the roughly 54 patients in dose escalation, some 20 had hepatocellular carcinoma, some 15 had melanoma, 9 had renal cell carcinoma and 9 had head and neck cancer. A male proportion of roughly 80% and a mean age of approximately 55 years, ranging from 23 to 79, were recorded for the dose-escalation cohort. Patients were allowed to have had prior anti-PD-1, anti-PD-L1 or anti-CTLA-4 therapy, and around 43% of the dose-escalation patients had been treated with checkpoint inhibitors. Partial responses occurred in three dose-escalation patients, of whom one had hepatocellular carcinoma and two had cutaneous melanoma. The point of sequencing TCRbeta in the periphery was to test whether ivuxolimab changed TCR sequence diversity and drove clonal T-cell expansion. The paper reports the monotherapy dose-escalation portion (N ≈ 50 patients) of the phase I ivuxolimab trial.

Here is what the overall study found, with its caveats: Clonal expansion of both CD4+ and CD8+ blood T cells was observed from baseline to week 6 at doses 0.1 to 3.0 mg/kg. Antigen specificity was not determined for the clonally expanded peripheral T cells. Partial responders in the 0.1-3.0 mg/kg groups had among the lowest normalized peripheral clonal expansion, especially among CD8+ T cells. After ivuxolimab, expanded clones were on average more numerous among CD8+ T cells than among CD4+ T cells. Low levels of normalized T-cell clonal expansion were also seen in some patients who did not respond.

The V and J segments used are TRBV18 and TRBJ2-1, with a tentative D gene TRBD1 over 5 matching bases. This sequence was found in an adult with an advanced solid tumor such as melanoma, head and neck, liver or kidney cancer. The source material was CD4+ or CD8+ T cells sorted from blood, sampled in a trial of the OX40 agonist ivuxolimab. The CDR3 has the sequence CASSQQESSYNEQFF. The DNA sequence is TGTGCCAGCTCACAACAGGAGAGCTCCTACAATGAGCAGTTCTTC.